This paragraph reports one TCR beta chain. Its antigen is unknown. This entry is derived from a study of CD8+ T cells in alopecia areata. About the research overall: Affected scalp percentage gauged treated patients' severity.

Whole-study findings and limits: Tofacitinib significantly lowered scalp clonality and expanded CD8+ clones among the top 100.

Sample treatment: oral pan-JAK inhibitor, 5-10 mg twice daily. V shed 3 bases, J shed 5 bases, and the junction held 5 bases outside the gene matches. The CDR3 is 14 residues long. Germline V CDR1 and CDR2: SGHRS, YFSETQ. Sequencing templates came from extracted RNA that was reverse transcribed into cDNA. Repertoires were generated with immunoSEQ multiplex PCR, while TCRdb's copy carries only in-frame clones and drops some. The table records around 200,000 clones, around 58% of them present only once. The sequence was collected from a human donor with alopecia areata. Source: CD8+ T cells sorted from blood, taken at week 24, from a patient treated with tofacitinib. J is TRBJ2-1 and V is TRBV5-1, with TRBD1 identical over 7 bases. CDR3 in amino acids: CASSYRGGHNEQFF. CDR3 nucleotide sequence: TGCGCCAGCAGCTACAGGGGTGGGCACAATGAGCAGTTCTTC.